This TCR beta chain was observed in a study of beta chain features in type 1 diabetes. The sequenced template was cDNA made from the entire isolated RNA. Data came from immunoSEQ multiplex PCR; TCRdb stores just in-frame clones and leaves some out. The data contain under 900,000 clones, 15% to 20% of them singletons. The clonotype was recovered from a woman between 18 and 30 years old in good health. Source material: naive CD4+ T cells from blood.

CDR3 nucleotide sequence: TGTGCCAGCTCACCACCCGGGAGAGGGAACACCGGGGAGCTGTTTTTT. It encodes CASSPPGRGNTGELFF. This rearrangement joins TRBV18 to TRBJ2-2; weak D call: TRBD2 (6 bases). Trimming took off 0 bases at V and 1 base at J, with 9 bases between the two ends. Looked up from germline, CDR1 is KGHSH and CDR2 is LQKENI. The CDR3 has 16 amino acids.